The 14 T cell receptor beta chains in this list originate from one sample, sequenced in a study of regulatory T cells in long-lasting Graves disease. As for time point: persistent/refractory GD, antithyroid drugs over 5 years with positive TRAb. There was RNA extracted from PBMCs, and the TCR library was made from it. Researchers made TCR beta libraries by using iRepertoire HTBI primers and running Arm-PCR on CDR3 regions. TCRdb redid the calling of the multiplex PCR reads with MiXCR, one entry per CDR3 protein. The sample lists 310,000 or so distinct CDR3 sequences, 20% occurring once. This specimen consisted of peripheral blood mononuclear cells (PBMCs), obtained when the disease was refractory, from a patient treated with antithyroid drugs. All receptors come from a female donor with Graves disease.

Ten or more counts support this clonotype. CDR3 region: CASSLNDRRGGYTF. CDR3 sequence (DNA): TGTGCCAGCAGCTTAAACGACAGGAGAGGAGGCTACACCTTC. The chain couples TRBV7-9 to TRBJ1-2; tentative D call: TRBD1 (6 bases). The CDR3 covers 14 residues. Germline V lookup: CDR1 SEHNR, CDR2 FQNEAQ (reference sequence). V was shortened by 2 bases and J by 8 bases, with 15 bases between the two germline ends.

This clonotype was observed many times. The chain has TRBV2 and TRBJ2-5, with D unclear. Trimming stripped 3 bases from V and 6 bases from J, with 5 bases between. The CDR3 has 11 residues. Germline values: CDR1 SNHLY, CDR2 FYNNEI. As DNA, the CDR3 is TGTGCCAGCAGTGAGAAGAAGACCCAGTACTTC. Translation: CASSEKKTQYF.

This clonotype was seen only a few times. The chain couples TRBV10-3 to TRBJ1-1, with TRBD1 matching over 9 bases. After removal of 10 bases from V and 8 bases from J, the junction contained 17 bases not matched to a gene. Germline V gene data show CDR1 as ENHRY and CDR2 as SYGVKD. The CDR3 length is 15 residues. The CDR3 region has the DNA TGTGCCACACAACCGGGACAGGGCGCCTATACAGAAGCTTTCTTT. This translates into CATQPGQGAYTEAFF.

About this clonotype itself: This may stem from a read error, because a much larger clone lies one nucleotide away. This CDR3 reads CAGSWGQVTYEQYF. In DNA form, the CDR3 reads TGTGCCGGCAGCTGGGGACAGGTGACCTACGAGCAGTACTTC. The rearrangement links TRBV7-8 to TRBJ2-7, with TRBD1 identical over 8 bases. This CDR3 spans 14 amino acids. In germline, CDR1 is SGHVS, CDR2 FQNEAQ.

This clonotype was seen a handful of times. V is TRBV25-1 and J is TRBJ2-7, with 8 bases identical to TRBD1. The CDR3 sequence is 18 residues long. CDR1 MGHDK and CDR2 SYGVNS come from the germline V gene. V shed 1 base, J shed 0 bases, and the junction held 11 bases outside the gene matches. The CDR3 is CASSEFGGTGKHSYEQYF. The DNA of the CDR3 is TGTGCCAGCAGTGAATTTGGGGGGACAGGCAAGCACTCCTACGAGCAGTACTTC.

Many counts were recorded for this clonotype. J is TRBJ1-6 and V is TRBV7-2, with TRBD1 matching 7 bases. The CDR3 extends over 14 amino acids. From germline, CDR1 is SGHTA and CDR2 FQGNSA. The trim removed 7 bases at V and 9 bases at J, leaving 9 bases unmatched. DNA for the CDR3: TGTGCCAGCACTCCGGGACAGCCCTCTTCACCCCTCCACTTT. It translates to CASTPGQPSSPLHF.

Remarks on this clonotype: This may be a read error, as it is one base from a much larger clone. V gene TRBV6-1 combines with J gene TRBJ2-7; D gene uncertain. The germline V gene encodes CDR1 MNHNS and CDR2 SASEGT. Trimming cost V 7 bases and J 0 bases, with 16 bases left between them. CDR3 size: 15 residues. The chain's CDR3 is CASKLYDLSSYEQYF. CDR3 nucleotide sequence: TGTGCCAGCAAACTCTATGACCTCAGCTCCTACGAGCAGTACTTC.

In this sample, this clonotype turned up a few times. The rearrangement uses TRBV6-1 and TRBJ1-1; 7 positions match TRBD1. With 5 bases clipped from V and 3 bases from J, the junction kept 9 bases outside the gene matches. The V gene's germline CDR1 is MNHNS and CDR2 SASEGT. The length of the CDR3 is 15 residues. CDR3 residues: CASSRRQGYYTEAFF. The CDR3, as DNA: TGTGCCAGCAGTCGCAGACAGGGCTATTACACTGAAGCTTTCTTT.

The chain has TRBV18 and TRBJ1-5, with D possibly being TRBD1 (5 bases). The germline V gene has CDR1 KGHSH and CDR2 LQKENI. This CDR3 has 15 residues. The V gene lost 3 bases and the J gene lost 7 bases, with 16 bases spanning the gap. CDR3 bases: TGTGCCAGCTCACCCCAGGGTCATGTAGGACAGCCCCAGCATTTT. This encodes CASSPQGHVGQPQHF. The full variable domain, in which reference TRBV18 and TRBJ1-5 provide the parts outside the CDR3, is NAGVMQNPRHLVRRRGQEARLRCSPMKGHSHVYWYRQLPEEGLKFMVYLQKENIIDESGMPKERFSAEFPKEGPSILRIQQVVRGDSAAYFCASSPQGHVGQPQHFGDGTRLSIL.

The J gene is TRBJ2-2, the V gene TRBV6-1, with 8 nucleotides matching TRBD2. The germline V gene encodes CDR1 MNHNS and CDR2 SASEGT. V was pared by 6 bases and J by 3 bases, with 18 bases of the junction left unmatched. The CDR3 has 19 amino acids. CDR3 amino acids: CASSRAGVSGGSYTGELFF. CDR3 sequence (DNA): TGTGCCAGCAGCCGCGCGGGAGTAAGCGGGGGCTCTTACACCGGGGAGCTGTTTTTT.

This clonotype occurred a few times. This may be a read error: a much more frequent sequence differs by one nucleotide. This sequence joins TRBV12-3 or TRBV12-4 and TRBJ1-5; D gene ambiguous. The CDR3 contains 12 residues. V lost 8 bases and J 7 bases, leaving 12 bases between the germline ends. The CDR3, as DNA: TGTGCCAGCGGGTCGGTGGGCCAGCCCCAGCATTTT. Protein sequence: CASGSVGQPQHF.

This clonotype occurred many times. The rearrangement joins TRBV2 to TRBJ2-7; 12 bases map to TRBD1. The junction had 5 bases not matched to a gene; V was cut back by 6 bases and J by 5 bases. CDR3 length equals 14 residues. CDR1 is SNHLY, CDR2 FYNNEI, per germline. The CDR3, as DNA: TGTGCCAGCAGCGCCGGGACAGGGGGCAACGAGCAGTACTTC. Translated, it gives CASSAGTGGNEQYF.

Comment on this clonotype: At one boundary the junction diverges from the germline segment, which might be a read error. The J gene is TRBJ1-3, the V gene TRBV9; 9 bases are shared with TRBD1. Per germline, CDR1 SGDLS and CDR2 YYNGEE. The CDR3 contains 13 residues. The CDR3 sequence is CASSVPGQGPLYF. CDR3 DNA sequence: TGTGCCAGCAGCGTCCCGGGACAGGGCCCATTGTACTTT.

This clonotype was seen a few times. V and J are TRBV13 and TRBJ2-3; D tentatively reads TRBD1 or TRBD2 (5 bases each). Germline V gene data show CDR1 as PRHDT and CDR2 as FYEKMQ (reference sequence). CDR3 length equals 16 residues. Trimming removed 4 bases at V and 0 bases at J, with 14 bases between. The CDR3 spells CASSSGTSLSTDTQYF. In nucleotides, the CDR3 is TGTGCCAGCAGCTCCGGGACGAGCTTGAGCACAGATACGCAGTATTTT.